These T cell receptor beta chains were read from a single sample in a study of blood T cells in healthy people across ages. Via MiXCR, TCRdb re-called the 5' RACE reads, giving one row per CDR3 protein. This table holds roughly 730,000 distinct CDR3 sequences, 45% to 70% found once. The sequencing input was blood. Source of these receptors: a man between 40 and 49 years old in good health. The CDR3 runs from the conserved cysteine through the conserved F or W. Each record gives: D gene, J gene, V gene, clone size, CDR3 length, CDR3 DNA, CDR3 protein. A D gene is named only where the DNA matches it firmly. Some rows have no size entry. The others give once, few or many, or a class for an expanded clone.

. TRBJ2-2 TRBV7-2 . 13 TGTGCCAGCAGCTTAGTACTCACCGGGGAGCTGTTTTTT CASSLVLTGELFF
TRBD1 TRBJ1-2 TRBV7-3 . 16 TGTGCCAGCAGCACCTCGGGGACAGGGGGAGGTTATGGCTACACCTTC CASSTSGTGGGYGYTF
. TRBJ2-3 TRBV4-3 . 15 TGCGCCAGCAGCCAAGAATTACAGGGAACAGATACGCAGTATTTT CASSQELQGTDTQYF
TRBD2 TRBJ2-5 TRBV6-6 few 15 TGTGCCAGCAGTTATGGCGGGACTAGCGGGAATGAGCAGTACTTC CASSYGGTSGNEQYF
. TRBJ2-7 TRBV9 . 15 TGTGCCAGCAGCGTATCAGCGGGTGCCCCCTACGAGCAGTACTTC CASSVSAGAPYEQYF
. TRBJ1-1 TRBV27 . 16 TGTGCCAGCAGTTATTCTAGAGACAGCATGAACACTGAAGCTTTCTTT CASSYSRDSMNTEAFF
TRBD2 TRBJ2-7 TRBV25-1 . 17 TGTGCCAGCAGTGTCGCCTCCCCTCTAGCGGGAGCCTACGAGCAGTACTTC CASSVASPLAGAYEQYF
. TRBJ2-1 TRBV7-2 few 14 TGTGCCAGTCGCCCTTCAAGCTCCTACAATGAGCAGTTCTTC CASRPSSSYNEQFF
. TRBJ2-7 TRBV6-2/TRBV6-3 . 11 TGTGCCAGCAAATGGGACGGGGAGCAGTACTTC CASKWDGEQYF
. TRBJ2-5 TRBV11-2 . 11 TGTGCCAGCAGCCCGATAAAGACCCAGTACTTC CASSPIKTQYF
TRBD2 TRBJ2-7 TRBV27 . 14 TGTGTCTCAGGATACGGACTAGCGGGAGTTAAGGAGTACTTC CVSGYGLAGVKEYF
. TRBJ1-5 TRBV20-1 . 14 TGCAGTGCTAGAGAGGGGGCGCGGATTCAGCCCCAGCATTTT CSAREGARIQPQHF
TRBD1 TRBJ2-4 TRBV25-1 . 18 TGTGCCAGCAGTGAATTTAGCGGGACAGGGGGAAACGGGGTCGAGCAGGACTTC CASSEFSGTGGNGVEQDF
. TRBJ1-2 TRBV20-1 . 13 TGCAGTGCTAGCGGACAGTTGACCTATGGCTACACCTTC CSASGQLTYGYTF
. TRBJ2-5 TRBV7-6 . 16 TGTGCCAGCAGCTTAAATCCGGCAGGAAAAGGAGAGACCCAGTACTTC CASSLNPAGKGETQYF
TRBD1 TRBJ2-5 TRBV6-1 . 14 TGTGCCAGCAGCGACAGGGGGCAATTGAAGACCCAGTACTTC CASSDRGQLKTQYF
. TRBJ1-2 TRBV15 . 14 TGTGCCACCAGCAGCGATACCCTGGGCTATGGCTACACCTTC CATSSDTLGYGYTF
TRBD2 TRBJ2-3 TRBV7-8 . 17 TGTGCCAGCAGCCTCCGGACTAGCGGGGGGCACACAGATACGCAGTATTTT CASSLRTSGGHTDTQYF
. TRBJ2-5 TRBV5-1 many 14 TGCGCCAGCAGCTTGGGAGACAGGCAAGAGACCCAGTACTTC CASSLGDRQETQYF
. TRBJ1-6 TRBV9 . 16 TGTGCCAGCAGCCCGGAGATGACAGGAGCTAATTCACCCCTCCACTTT CASSPEMTGANSPLHF
TRBD1 TRBJ1-5 TRBV24-1 . 14 TGTGCCACCGGGACAGGGGGGGGGAATCAGCCCCAGCATTTT CATGTGGGNQPQHF
. TRBJ2-5 TRBV7-2 once 13 TGTGCCAGCAGCTCGGACCTGTGGAAGACCCAGTACTTC CASSSDLWKTQYF
. TRBJ2-7 TRBV9 few 14 TGTGCCAGCAGCGTAGCCGGGGCCCCGGACGAGCAGTACTTC CASSVAGAPDEQYF
. TRBJ2-1 TRBV9 once 12 TGTGCCAGCAGCGTGGCGAGCAATGAGCAGTTCTTC CASSVASNEQFF
. TRBJ1-5 TRBV13 few 15 TGTGCCAGCAGCTTAGGAGGGAGTGTGATTCAGCCCCAGCATTTT CASSLGGSVIQPQHF
. TRBJ2-5 TRBV2 few 14 TGTGCCAGCAGTTCCGACGGCCAACAAGAGACCCAGTACTTC CASSSDGQQETQYF
. TRBJ2-1 TRBV4-2 . 11 TGTGCCAGCAGCCAAGGAGGTGGGCAGTTCTTC CASSQGGGQFF
TRBD2 TRBJ2-3 TRBV6-5 . 15 TGTGCCAGCAGTTACGGTGGTAGCGGGTCTGATACGCAGTATTTT CASSYGGSGSDTQYF
. TRBJ1-2 TRBV5-1 . 17 TGCGCCAGCAGCCATGGGACCTCAGGGGAAGCTAACTATGGCTACACCTTC CASSHGTSGEANYGYTF
TRBD1 TRBJ1-1 TRBV9 few 13 TGTGCCAGCAGCGTAGCTTCGACAGGGAGAGCTTTCTTT CASSVASTGRAFF
TRBD1 TRBJ2-7 TRBV7-6 . 15 TGTGCCAGCACCGCGGTCCCGGGACAGGGGTCGGAGCAGTACTTC CASTAVPGQGSEQYF
. TRBJ1-1 TRBV11-1 . 14 TGTGCCAGCAGCCGACCAACAGGTAACACTGAAGCTTTCTTT CASSRPTGNTEAFF